Listed below are T cell receptor beta chains from one sample, sequenced in a study of blood T cell repertoires in COVID-19. Method: immunoSEQ multiplex PCR; TCRdb's copy keeps in-frame clones and lacks some. The sample has just over 300,000 clones, 87% seen once. The material sequenced was PBMCs or T cells enriched from blood (not recorded which). All receptors come from a woman under 30 who had recovered from COVID-19. CDR3s include the opening cysteine and the closing phenylalanine or tryptophan. The D gene is left open where the match is weak. A row's size may be missing; if present it is once, few, many or a size class.

j_call cdr3_length d_call v_call clone_size cdr3_nt cdr3_aa
TRBJ2-1 17 NA TRBV10-3 NA TGTGCCATCAGTGAAATAGGCCGGGAGAGAATGTACAATGAGCAGTTCTTC CAISEIGRERMYNEQFF
TRBJ1-1 14 NA TRBV18 NA TGTGCCAGCTCATCCCTACAGGGTATCACTGAAGCTTTCTTT CASSSLQGITEAFF
TRBJ2-7 14 TRBD1 TRBV18 NA TGTGCCAGCTCACCCCGACAGGGTCCCTACGAGCAGTACTTC CASSPRQGPYEQYF
TRBJ1-4 15 NA TRBV7-9 NA TGTGCCAGCAGCTTACCGACAGGATTGAGCGAAAAACTGTTTTTT CASSLPTGLSEKLFF
TRBJ2-7 14 TRBD2 TRBV19 NA TGTGCCAGTAGTCCAGGACTAGAAGGCTACGAGCAGTACTTC CASSPGLEGYEQYF
TRBJ2-3 17 NA TRBV27 NA TGTGCCAGCAGTTTAGCCGCCCCGAGGATTCTGGCAGATACGCAGTATTTT CASSLAAPRILADTQYF
TRBJ1-2 15 NA TRBV28 NA TGTGCCAGCAGTTTTCACGCGGGCGCCCACTATGGCTACACCTTC CASSFHAGAHYGYTF
TRBJ1-1 15 NA TRBV6-5 NA TGTGCCAGCAGTCCCGGGACACCCAGGAACACTGAAGCTTTCTTT CASSPGTPRNTEAFF
TRBJ1-1 12 NA TRBV7-8 NA TGTGCCAGCAGCTTAGCACAGGTCGAAGCTTTCTTT CASSLAQVEAFF
TRBJ2-3 15 NA TRBV28 few TGTGCCAGCAGTTCCCAAGGGGGAGGCACAGATACGCAGTATTTT CASSSQGGGTDTQYF
TRBJ1-3 17 NA TRBV5-4 once TGTGCCAGCAGCTTACCAACCGACACCCTTCCTGGAAACACCATATATTTT CASSLPTDTLPGNTIYF
TRBJ2-1 16 NA TRBV4-3 NA TGCGCCAGCAGCCAACTTCGGGGATTTTCCTACAATGAGCAGTTCTTC CASSQLRGFSYNEQFF
TRBJ1-5 13 NA TRBV28 NA TGTGCCAGCAGTTTCGGGAGTAATCAGCCCCAGCATTTT CASSFGSNQPQHF
TRBJ1-3 14 NA TRBV15 NA TGTGCCACCAGCAGAGGAACAGCTGGAAACACCATATATTTT CATSRGTAGNTIYF
TRBJ2-7 15 NA TRBV18 NA TGTGCCAGCTCTCCAGTGGACAGCAACTCCTACGAGCAGTACTTC CASSPVDSNSYEQYF
TRBJ2-1 14 NA TRBV14 NA TGTGCCAGCAGCTTTTCGCTCAATGTAGATGAGCAGTTCTTC CASSFSLNVDEQFF
TRBJ1-1 14 NA TRBV6-5 NA TGTGCCAGCATCATGAAGGGTGGCCGGCCAGGGGCTTTCTTT CASIMKGGRPGAFF
TRBJ1-5 19 NA TRBV10-3 NA TGTGCCATCAGTGAGTCGTATGGGAAGGGACAAGCCTCCAATCAGCCCCAGCATTTT CAISESYGKGQASNQPQHF
TRBJ2-5 14 TRBD1 TRBV27 NA TGTGCCAGCAGTTCCTGGACAGGTTGGGAGACCCAGTACTTC CASSSWTGWETQYF
TRBJ1-1 15 TRBD1 TRBV7-2 NA TGTGCCAGCAGCTCCCAGGGGGTTTTGAACACTGAAGCTTTCTTT CASSSQGVLNTEAFF